This T cell receptor (beta chain) came from a study of cytomegalovirus exposure and HLA in healthy donors. Assay: immunoSEQ multiplex PCR; the TCRdb copy retains only in-frame clones and omits some. The table shows about 130,000 clones, with approximately 95% occurring only once. Losses at the gene ends were 2 bases for V and 7 bases for J; bases not matched to a gene: 10. CDR1 SGHVS and CDR2 FQNEAQ come from the germline V gene. The CDR3 length is 17 residues. This TCR was recovered from a man between 18 and 29 years old in good health and CMV-seronegative. The chain links TRBV7-8 to TRBJ2-1; 11 bases line up with TRBD2. Sequences were obtained from PBMCs. The CDR3: CASSLWAGLAGGNEQFF. The CDR3 DNA follows: TGTGCCAGCAGCTTATGGGCCGGACTAGCGGGTGGGAATGAGCAGTTCTTC.